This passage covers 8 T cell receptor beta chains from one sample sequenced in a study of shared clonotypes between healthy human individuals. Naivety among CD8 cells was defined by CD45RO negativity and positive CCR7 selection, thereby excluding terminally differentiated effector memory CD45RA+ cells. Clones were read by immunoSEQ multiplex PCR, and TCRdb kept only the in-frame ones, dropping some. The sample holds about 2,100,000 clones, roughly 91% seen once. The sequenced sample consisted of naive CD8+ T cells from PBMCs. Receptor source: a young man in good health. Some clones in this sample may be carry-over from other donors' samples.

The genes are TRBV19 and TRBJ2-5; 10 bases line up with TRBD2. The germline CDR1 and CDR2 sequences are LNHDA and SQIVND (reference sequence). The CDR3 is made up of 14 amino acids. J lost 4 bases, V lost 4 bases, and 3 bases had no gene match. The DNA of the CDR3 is TGTGCCAGTAGTAGTGGACTAGCGGTAGAGACCCAGTACTTC. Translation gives CASSSGLAVETQYF.

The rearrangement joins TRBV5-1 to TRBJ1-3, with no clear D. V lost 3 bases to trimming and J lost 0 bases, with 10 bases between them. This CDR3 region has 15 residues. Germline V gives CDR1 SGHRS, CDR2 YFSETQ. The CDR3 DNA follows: TGCGCCAGCAGCTCCAGACCAATCTCTGGAAACACCATATATTTT. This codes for CASSSRPISGNTIYF.

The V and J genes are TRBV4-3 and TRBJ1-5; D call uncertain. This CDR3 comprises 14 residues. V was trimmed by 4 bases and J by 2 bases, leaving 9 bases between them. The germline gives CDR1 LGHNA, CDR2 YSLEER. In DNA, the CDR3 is TGCGCCAGCAGCCCAAGGGTTGGCAATCAGCCCCAGCATTTT. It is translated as CASSPRVGNQPQHF.

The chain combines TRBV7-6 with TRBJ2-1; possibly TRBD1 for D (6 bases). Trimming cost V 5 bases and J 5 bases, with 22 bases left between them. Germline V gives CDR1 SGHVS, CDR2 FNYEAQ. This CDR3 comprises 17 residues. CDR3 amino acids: CASSPTTQGIDHNEQFF. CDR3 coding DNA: TGTGCCAGCAGCCCAACAACCCAGGGGATCGACCACAATGAGCAGTTCTTC.

As DNA, the CDR3 is TGTGCCAGCAGTGGGGTTTCCGAGGTGCTCGACGAGCAGTACTTC. Amino acids: CASSGVSEVLDEQYF. The chain employs TRBV28 and TRBJ2-7; no clear D. CDR3 size: 15 residues. V was trimmed by 5 bases and J by 5 bases, leaving 19 bases between them. CDR1 and CDR2 (germline): MDHEN, SYDVKM.

The CDR3 sequence is CASSLGKLDATGELFF. DNA of the CDR3: TGCGCCAGCAGCTTGGGGAAACTAGACGCCACCGGGGAGCTGTTTTTT. This chain connects TRBV5-1 to TRBJ2-2, with D possibly being TRBD2 (5 bases). This CDR3 is built from 16 residues. Trimming removed 0 bases from V and 4 bases from J, with 13 bases in between. CDR1 SGHRS and CDR2 YFSETQ come from the germline V gene.

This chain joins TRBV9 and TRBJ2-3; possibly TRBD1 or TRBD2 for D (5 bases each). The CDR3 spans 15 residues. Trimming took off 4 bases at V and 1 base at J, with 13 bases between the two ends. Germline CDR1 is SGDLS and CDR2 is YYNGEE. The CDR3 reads CASSQGPSRTDTQYF. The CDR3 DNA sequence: TGTGCCAGCAGCCAGGGACCTTCCCGCACAGATACGCAGTATTTT.

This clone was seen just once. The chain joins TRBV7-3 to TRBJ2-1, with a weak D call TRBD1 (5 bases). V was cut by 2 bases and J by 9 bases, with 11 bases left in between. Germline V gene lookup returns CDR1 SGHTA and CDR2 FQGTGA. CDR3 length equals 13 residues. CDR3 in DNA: TGTGCCAGCAGCTTAGGTGGGGCCGGTGAGCAGTTCTTC. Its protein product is CASSLGGAGEQFF.